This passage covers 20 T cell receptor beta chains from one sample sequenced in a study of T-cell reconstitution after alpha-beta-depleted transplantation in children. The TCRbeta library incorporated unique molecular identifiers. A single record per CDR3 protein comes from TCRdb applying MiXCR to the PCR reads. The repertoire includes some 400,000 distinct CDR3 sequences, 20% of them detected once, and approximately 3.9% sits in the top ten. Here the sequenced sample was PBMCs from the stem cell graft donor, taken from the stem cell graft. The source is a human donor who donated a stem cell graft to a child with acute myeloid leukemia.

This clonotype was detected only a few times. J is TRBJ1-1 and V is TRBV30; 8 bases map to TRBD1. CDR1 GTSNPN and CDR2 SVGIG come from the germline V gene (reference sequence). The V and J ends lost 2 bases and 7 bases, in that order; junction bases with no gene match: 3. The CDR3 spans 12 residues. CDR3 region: CAWSPGGYEAFF. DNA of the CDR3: TGTGCCTGGAGTCCAGGGGGCTATGAAGCTTTCTTT.

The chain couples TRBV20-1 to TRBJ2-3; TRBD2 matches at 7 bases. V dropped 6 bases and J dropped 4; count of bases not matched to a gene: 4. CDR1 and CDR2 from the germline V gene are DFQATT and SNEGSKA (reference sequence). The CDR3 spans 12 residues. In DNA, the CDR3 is TGCAGTGCGGCGGGAGATCCAGATACGCAGTATTTT. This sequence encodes CSAAGDPDTQYF.

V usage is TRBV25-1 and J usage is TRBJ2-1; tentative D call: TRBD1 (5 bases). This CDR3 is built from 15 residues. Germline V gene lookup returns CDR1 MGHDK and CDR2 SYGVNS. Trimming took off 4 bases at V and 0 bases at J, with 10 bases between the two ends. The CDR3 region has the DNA TGTGCCAGCAGTGGGGGCCAGCCCTCCTACAATGAGCAGTTCTTC. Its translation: CASSGGQPSYNEQFF.

The CDR3 region has the DNA TGCAGTGCTAGGAAGCTGTTTGCCAAAAACATTCAGTACTTC. This gives the protein CSARKLFAKNIQYF. The rearrangement uses TRBV20-1 and TRBJ2-4; D remains unclear. Germline V gene lookup returns CDR1 DFQATT and CDR2 SNEGSKA (reference sequence). Between the trimmed V and J ends, which lost 3 bases and 1 base, there was a span of 10 bases. This CDR3 has 14 residues.

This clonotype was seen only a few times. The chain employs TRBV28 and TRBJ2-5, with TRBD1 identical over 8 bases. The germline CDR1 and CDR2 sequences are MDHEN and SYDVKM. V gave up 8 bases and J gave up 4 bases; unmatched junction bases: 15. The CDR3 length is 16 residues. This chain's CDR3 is CASPPPGTTGGETQYF. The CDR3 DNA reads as TGTGCCAGCCCACCCCCCGGGACCACAGGGGGAGAGACCCAGTACTTC.

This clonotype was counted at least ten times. The CDR3 region is CSVAGGDYNEQFF. CDR3 bases: TGCAGCGTCGCCGGGGGTGACTACAATGAGCAGTTCTTC. This chain connects TRBV29-1 to TRBJ2-1, with D possibly matching TRBD2 (6 bases). Trimming took 6 bases from V and 3 from J, leaving 12 bases between them. Germline assignment: CDR1 SQVTM and CDR2 ANQGSEA. This CDR3 spans 13 amino acids.

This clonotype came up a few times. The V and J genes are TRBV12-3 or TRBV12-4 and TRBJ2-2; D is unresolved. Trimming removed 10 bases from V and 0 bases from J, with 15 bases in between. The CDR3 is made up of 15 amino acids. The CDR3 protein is CATAAHSSNTGELFF. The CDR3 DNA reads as TGTGCCACCGCTGCCCACAGCTCGAACACCGGGGAGCTGTTTTTT.

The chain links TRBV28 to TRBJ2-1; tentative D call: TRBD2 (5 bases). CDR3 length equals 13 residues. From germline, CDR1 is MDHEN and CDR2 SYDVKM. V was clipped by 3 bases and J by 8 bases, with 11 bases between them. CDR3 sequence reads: CASSFIWRDEQFF. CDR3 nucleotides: TGTGCCAGCAGTTTCATCTGGCGGGATGAGCAGTTCTTC.

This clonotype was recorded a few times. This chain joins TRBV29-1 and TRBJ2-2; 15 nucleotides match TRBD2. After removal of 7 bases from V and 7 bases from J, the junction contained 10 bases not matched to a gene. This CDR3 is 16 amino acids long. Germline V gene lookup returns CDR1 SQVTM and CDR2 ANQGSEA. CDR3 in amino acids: CSAPGTSGRMGGELFF. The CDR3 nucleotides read TGCAGCGCCCCCGGGACTAGCGGGAGGATGGGCGGGGAGCTGTTTTTT.

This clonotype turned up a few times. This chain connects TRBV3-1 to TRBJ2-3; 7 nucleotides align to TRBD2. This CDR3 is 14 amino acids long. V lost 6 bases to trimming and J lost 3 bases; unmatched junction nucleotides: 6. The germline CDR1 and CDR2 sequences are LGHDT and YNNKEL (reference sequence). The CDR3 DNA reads TGTGCCAGCAGGTCGGGAGGATCAACAGATACGCAGTATTTT. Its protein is CASRSGGSTDTQYF.

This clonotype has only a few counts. CDR3 DNA: TGTGCCAGCAGCCCAGCCCGGAACGAGCAGTACTTC. This sequence encodes CASSPARNEQYF. The chain employs TRBV7-9 and TRBJ2-7; D is ambiguous. Trimming took off 5 bases at V and 5 bases at J, with 10 bases between the two ends. The CDR3 runs 12 residues. CDR1 is SEHNR and CDR2 is FQNEAQ in the germline V gene (reference sequence).

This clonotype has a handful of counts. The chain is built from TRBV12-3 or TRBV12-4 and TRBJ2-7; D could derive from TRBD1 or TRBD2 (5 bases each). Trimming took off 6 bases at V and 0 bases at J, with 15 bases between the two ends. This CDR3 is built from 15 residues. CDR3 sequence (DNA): TGTGCCAGCAGCCCGGGACGGAGGCTCTCCTACGAGCAGTACTTC. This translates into CASSPGRRLSYEQYF.

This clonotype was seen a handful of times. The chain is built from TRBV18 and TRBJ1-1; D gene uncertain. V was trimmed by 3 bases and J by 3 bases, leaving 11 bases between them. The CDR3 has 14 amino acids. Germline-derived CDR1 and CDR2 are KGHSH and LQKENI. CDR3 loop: CASSPMADHTEAFF. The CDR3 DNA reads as TGTGCCAGCTCACCGATGGCAGATCACACTGAAGCTTTCTTT.

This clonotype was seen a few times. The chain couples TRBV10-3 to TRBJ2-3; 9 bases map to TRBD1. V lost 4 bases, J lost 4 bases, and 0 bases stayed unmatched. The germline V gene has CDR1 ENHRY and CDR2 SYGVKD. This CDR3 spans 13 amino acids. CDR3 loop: CAISGQGADTQYF. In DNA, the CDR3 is TGTGCCATCAGTGGACAGGGGGCAGATACGCAGTATTTT.

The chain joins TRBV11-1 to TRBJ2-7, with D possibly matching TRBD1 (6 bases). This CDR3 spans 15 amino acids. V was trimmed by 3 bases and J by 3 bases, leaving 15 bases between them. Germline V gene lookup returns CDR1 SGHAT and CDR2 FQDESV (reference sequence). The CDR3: CASSFHTSGDYEQYF. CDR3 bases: TGTGCCAGCAGCTTCCACACCTCAGGGGACTACGAGCAGTACTTC.

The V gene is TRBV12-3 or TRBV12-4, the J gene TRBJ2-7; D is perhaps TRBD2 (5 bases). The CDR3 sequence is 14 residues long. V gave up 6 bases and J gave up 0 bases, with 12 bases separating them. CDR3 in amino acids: CASSPGGYSYEQYF. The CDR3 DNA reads TGTGCCAGCAGCCCTGGCGGGTACTCCTACGAGCAGTACTTC.

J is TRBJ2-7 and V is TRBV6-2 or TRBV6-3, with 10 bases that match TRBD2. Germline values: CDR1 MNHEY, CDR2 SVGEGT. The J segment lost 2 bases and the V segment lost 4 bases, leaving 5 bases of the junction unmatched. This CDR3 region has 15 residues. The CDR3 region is CASSSRGLATYEQYF. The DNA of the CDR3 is TGTGCCAGCAGTTCACGGGGACTAGCGACCTACGAGCAGTACTTC.

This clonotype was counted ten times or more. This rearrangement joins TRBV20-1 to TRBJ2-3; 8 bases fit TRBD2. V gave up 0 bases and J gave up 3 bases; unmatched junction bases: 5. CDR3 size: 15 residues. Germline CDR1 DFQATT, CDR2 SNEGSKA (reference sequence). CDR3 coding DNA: TGCAGTGCTAGAGATCCAGCGGGAGTGACAGATACGCAGTATTTT. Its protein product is CSARDPAGVTDTQYF.

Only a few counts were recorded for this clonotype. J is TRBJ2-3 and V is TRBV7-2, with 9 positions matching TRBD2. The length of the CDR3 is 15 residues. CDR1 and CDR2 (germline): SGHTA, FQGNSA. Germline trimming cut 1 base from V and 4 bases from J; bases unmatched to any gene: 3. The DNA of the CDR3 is TGTGCCAGCAGCTTAGGGACTAGCGTTCCAGATACGCAGTATTTT. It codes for CASSLGTSVPDTQYF.

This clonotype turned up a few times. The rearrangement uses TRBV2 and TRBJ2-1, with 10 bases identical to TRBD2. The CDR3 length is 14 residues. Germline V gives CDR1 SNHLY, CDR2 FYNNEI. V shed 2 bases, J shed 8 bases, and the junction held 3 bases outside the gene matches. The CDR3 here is CASSESGRGDEQFF. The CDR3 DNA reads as TGTGCCAGCAGTGAAAGCGGGAGGGGCGATGAGCAGTTCTTC. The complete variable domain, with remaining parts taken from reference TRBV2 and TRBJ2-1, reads EPEVTQTPSHQVTQMGQEVILRCVPISNHLYFYWYRQILGQKVEFLVSFYNNEISEKSEIFDDQFSVERPDGSNFTLKIRSTKLEDSAMYFCASSESGRGDEQFFGPGTRLTVL.